The 30 T cell receptor beta chains below come from one sample, sequenced in a study of molecular identifiers for immune sequencing clone quantification. TCRdb independently ran MiXCR on the PCR reads; one entry per CDR3 protein. The data hold some 580,000 distinct CDR3 sequences, with roughly 27% observed a single time. The sample consisted of naive CD8+ T cells from blood, with Jurkat cell RNA spiked in. Documented subset: FACS-sorted CD8+CD4-CCR7+CD45RA+ naive T cells. These receptors all come from a human donor in good health. Some libraries in this study had Jurkat cell RNA spiked in.

This clonotype was observed a few times. The chain couples TRBV27 to TRBJ2-1; 10 bases line up with TRBD1. Losses at the gene ends were 2 bases for V and 10 bases for J; bases not matched to a gene: 2. Germline values: CDR1 MNHEY, CDR2 SMNVEV (reference sequence). This CDR3 comprises 13 residues. The CDR3 bases are TGTGCCAGCAGTTTAGGACAGGGGGGCGAGCAGTTCTTC. Its translation: CASSLGQGGEQFF.

In its sample, this clonotype was seen a few times. The chain carries TRBV7-9 and TRBJ1-2, with D tentatively TRBD1 (5 bases). Trimming took 1 base from V and 6 from J, leaving 15 bases between them. The CDR3 is made up of 15 amino acids. From germline, CDR1 is SEHNR and CDR2 FQNEAQ (reference sequence). CDR3 amino acids: CASSLGIGGLDGYTF. Written as DNA, the CDR3 is TGTGCCAGCAGCTTAGGGATCGGGGGTCTGGATGGCTACACCTTC.

DNA of the CDR3: TGTGCCAGCAGTTACTGGACTGGCAACGAGCAGTACTTC. Protein sequence: CASSYWTGNEQYF. The chain recombines TRBV6-5 with TRBJ2-7; the D gene is possibly TRBD2 (5 bases). V was trimmed by 1 base and J by 5 bases, leaving 9 bases between them. This CDR3 is built from 13 residues. In germline, CDR1 is MNHEY, CDR2 SVGAGI.

In its sample, this clonotype was seen many times. The chain carries TRBV7-9 and TRBJ2-7, with D tentatively TRBD1 (6 bases). Germline CDR1 reads SEHNR; CDR2 reads FQNEAQ (reference sequence). Between the trimmed V and J ends, which lost 5 bases and 0 bases, there was a span of 8 bases. The CDR3 consists of 13 residues. CDR3 sequence (DNA): TGTGCCAGCAGCACGGACAGCTCCTACGAGCAGTACTTC. Amino acids: CASSTDSSYEQYF.

There are many counts of this clonotype. The genes are TRBV19 and TRBJ1-1, with D maybe TRBD1 (5 bases). This CDR3 contains 14 residues. Germline V CDR1 and CDR2: LNHDA, SQIVND (reference sequence). Trimming pared 1 base from V and 0 bases from J, leaving 6 bases between. The DNA of the CDR3 is TGTGCCAGTAGTATAGGGGGGATGAACACTGAAGCTTTCTTT. Its translation is CASSIGGMNTEAFF.

Worth noting for this clonotype: The junction shows a germline mismatch at one end, possibly a read error. The chain uses TRBV7-9 and TRBJ1-1; D is possibly TRBD1 (6 bases). The CDR3 contains 13 residues. Germline CDR1 reads SEHNR; CDR2 reads FQNEAQ (reference sequence). CDR3 in DNA: TGTGTCAGCAGCTCGGGACAAAACACTGAAGCTTTCTTT. This encodes CVSSSGQNTEAFF.

About this clonotype itself: With a much larger clone just one base away, this may be a read error. J is TRBJ2-7 and V is TRBV5-1; no reliable D call. The CDR3 consists of 15 residues. Trimming cost V 0 bases and J 6 bases, with 16 bases left between them. Looked up from germline, CDR1 is SGHRS and CDR2 is YFSETQ. The CDR3 loop reads CASSLESGRAGEQYF. The DNA for the CDR3 is TGCGCCAGCAGCTTGGAATCGGGCCGGGCAGGCGAGCAGTACTTC.

V is TRBV20-1 and J is TRBJ2-7; possible D gene TRBD2, 6 bases. Germline loops: CDR1 DFQATT, CDR2 SNEGSKA (reference sequence). The V end was cut by 0 bases, the J end by 1 base, with 13 bases between. The CDR3 has 15 amino acids. The CDR3 protein is CSARDSTGASYEQYF. The CDR3 DNA is TGCAGTGCTAGAGATTCAACGGGAGCGTCCTACGAGCAGTACTTC.

Details on this clonotype: A much larger clone differs from this one at a single base, so this may be a read error. Here the CDR3 omits its conserved ending phenylalanine or tryptophan, so a read error is the likely source. Because the CDR3's place on the DNA is in doubt, the DNA is left out and the CDR3 is given as listed by TCRdb. The chain is built from TRBV5-6 and TRBJ1-1; the table's D call, TRBD1, was not checked against the DNA. Including both end residues, the CDR3 is 12 amino acids long. Germline V gene sequence: CDR1 SGHDT, CDR2 YYEEEE. This chain's CDR3 is CASSLVGVVSWA.

Notes on this clonotype: The junction shows a germline mismatch at one end, possibly a read error. V and J are TRBV13 and TRBJ2-1; 12 bases are shared with TRBD2. CDR3 length equals 16 residues. Germline assignment: CDR1 PRHDT and CDR2 FYEKMQ (reference sequence). As DNA, the CDR3 is TGTGTCAGCAGCCCACGACTAGCGGGGGTCGGCAATGAGCAGTTCTTC. It translates to CVSSPRLAGVGNEQFF. The variable domain in full, completed from reference TRBV13 and TRBJ2-1, reads AAGVIQSPRHLIKEKRETATLKCYPIPRHDTVYWYQQGPGQDPQFLISFYEKMQSDKGSIPDRFSAQQFSDYHSELNMSSLELGDSALYFCVSSPRLAGVGNEQFFGPGTRLTVL.

In its sample, this clonotype was seen many times. The rearrangement joins TRBV4-1 to TRBJ2-5, with a tentative D call TRBD2 (6 bases). CDR3 length equals 15 residues. The germline V gene encodes CDR1 MGHRA and CDR2 YSYEKL. Trimming pared 1 base from V and 2 bases from J, leaving 11 bases between. For the CDR3, the DNA is TGCGCCAGCAGCCAAGGAAGCGGGCGGCAAGAGACCCAGTACTTC. Protein product: CASSQGSGRQETQYF.

This clonotype was counted at least ten times. The V call is TRBV24-1, the J call TRBJ2-6; no reliable D call. Trimming left V 5 bases short and J 4 bases short, with 2 bases between. Germline lookup yields CDR1 KGHDR and CDR2 SFDVKD. This CDR3 is built from 12 residues. The CDR3 DNA follows: TGTGCCACCAGTGCCGGGGCCAACGTCCTGACTTTC. Its translation is CATSAGANVLTF.

The chain carries TRBV9 and TRBJ2-7; tentatively, D is TRBD2 (5 bases). The CDR3 loop spans 17 amino acids. Per germline, CDR1 SGDLS and CDR2 YYNGEE. The germline V and J ends were trimmed by 0 bases and 0 bases, with 16 bases remaining between them. CDR3 nucleotide sequence: TGTGCCAGCAGCGTAGGTGGGTCGAGCGGACTCTCCTACGAGCAGTACTTC. This encodes CASSVGGSSGLSYEQYF.

This clonotype was counted between two and nine times. The chain has TRBV4-1 and TRBJ2-2, with TRBD1 as a possible D gene (5 bases). V lost 4 bases and J lost 0, with 15 bases in between. Germline V lookup: CDR1 MGHRA, CDR2 YSYEKL. The CDR3 extends over 17 amino acids. This CDR3 is CASSPTPAGTNTGELFF. In DNA form, the CDR3 reads TGCGCCAGCAGCCCAACACCGGCAGGGACGAACACCGGGGAGCTGTTTTTT.

This clonotype was detected a few times. The chain joins TRBV28 to TRBJ2-2; the D gene could be TRBD1 or TRBD2 (6 bases each). CDR1 and CDR2 (germline): MDHEN, SYDVKM. V was shortened by 2 bases and J by 2 bases, with 15 bases between the two germline ends. The CDR3 has 17 amino acids. The CDR3 DNA reads TGTGCCAGCAGTTTACCCAGGAGGGGGATCAACACCGGGGAGCTGTTTTTT. Its translation is CASSLPRRGINTGELFF.

Only a few counts were recorded for this clonotype. Given a much more abundant clone one base away, this may be a read error. The V and J genes are TRBV27 and TRBJ2-5; D is undetermined. CDR1 and CDR2 from the germline V gene are MNHEY and SMNVEV (reference sequence). Between the trimmed V and J ends, which lost 5 bases and 4 bases, there was a span of 14 bases. The CDR3 loop spans 14 amino acids. The CDR3 DNA reads TGTGCCAGCAGTCTAGTCTGGGCCCGAGAGACCCAGTACTTC. Translated: CASSLVWARETQYF.

The rearrangement uses TRBV4-1 and TRBJ2-1, with 9 bases fitting TRBD2. Germline trimming cut 4 bases from V and 8 bases from J; bases unmatched to any gene: 9. Germline assignment: CDR1 MGHRA and CDR2 YSYEKL. The CDR3 extends over 15 amino acids. The CDR3 loop is CASSRKPSGTDEQFF. The CDR3 DNA reads as TGCGCCAGCAGCCGTAAACCTAGCGGGACCGATGAGCAGTTCTTC.

This clonotype was counted only a few times. This chain connects TRBV11-2 to TRBJ1-4; D is possibly TRBD1 (5 bases). With 1 base removed from V and 13 bases from J, the gap between germline ends came to 19 bases. The germline V gene has CDR1 SGHAT and CDR2 FQNNGV. The CDR3 contains 15 residues. CDR3 DNA: TGTGCCAGCAGCTTAGCCCAGGGTCGAGGAATGCGACTGTTTTTT. Its protein product is CASSLAQGRGMRLFF.

The chain joins TRBV4-1 to TRBJ2-3, with 7 bases that match TRBD1. Germline assignment: CDR1 MGHRA and CDR2 YSYEKL. Losses at the gene ends were 4 bases for V and 4 bases for J; bases not matched to a gene: 5. The CDR3 spans 14 residues. In nucleotides, the CDR3 is TGCGCCAGCAGCCTGGACAGGTCGGCAGATACGCAGTATTTT. Protein sequence: CASSLDRSADTQYF.

There are many counts of this clonotype. The chain uses TRBV16 and TRBJ1-1, with TRBD1 identical over 10 bases. V was clipped by 5 bases and J by 4 bases; unmatched bases: 4. This CDR3 contains 14 residues. CDR1 and CDR2 from the germline V gene are KGHSY and FQNENV. CDR3: CASSVGQGVTEAFF. CDR3 in DNA: TGTGCCAGCAGCGTAGGACAGGGGGTCACTGAAGCTTTCTTT.

A remark on this clonotype: With a much larger clone just one base away, this may be a read error. The chain joins TRBV11-2 to TRBJ2-4, with 11 bases lining up with TRBD2. CDR3 size: 15 residues. Germline V gene sequence: CDR1 SGHAT, CDR2 FQNNGV. This CDR3 reads CAGSLLAGETGIQYF. Here the CDR3 DNA reads TGTGCCGGCAGCTTACTAGCGGGGGAGACGGGGATTCAGTACTTC.

The chain carries TRBV4-1 and TRBJ2-5; the match to TRBD1 covers 9 bases. This CDR3 contains 15 residues. J gave up 5 bases and V 5 bases, and 9 bases lay outside the gene matches. Germline V gives CDR1 MGHRA, CDR2 YSYEKL. The CDR3 DNA is TGCGCCAGCAGCGATGCCGGGACAGGGAACGAGACCCAGTACTTC. Amino acids: CASSDAGTGNETQYF.

This clonotype came up many times. The chain employs TRBV7-8 and TRBJ2-3; D is uncertain. Germline loops: CDR1 SGHVS, CDR2 FQNEAQ. Trimming took 5 bases from V and 1 from J, leaving 19 bases between them. The CDR3 has 17 amino acids. The chain's CDR3 is CASSQGRALWGTDTQYF. CDR3 sequence (DNA): TGTGCCAGCAGCCAAGGACGGGCCCTCTGGGGCACAGATACGCAGTATTTT.

This clonotype was recorded at least ten times. CDR3 sequence: CAWSSGVQETQYF. The CDR3 region has the DNA TGTGCCTGGAGTAGCGGAGTACAAGAGACCCAGTACTTC. The chain uses TRBV30 and TRBJ2-5; D possibly corresponds to TRBD2 (5 bases). The germline gives CDR1 GTSNPN, CDR2 SVGIG (reference sequence). The CDR3 is 13 amino acids. Trimming took off 2 bases at V and 2 bases at J, with 9 bases between the two ends.

The gene calls are TRBV2 and TRBJ2-2; D uncertain. CDR1 is SNHLY and CDR2 is FYNNEI in the germline V gene. With 7 bases removed from V and 0 bases from J, the gap between germline ends came to 6 bases. The CDR3 is 13 residues long. The CDR3 DNA reads as TGTGCCAGCACCAAATCGAACACCGGGGAGCTGTTTTTT. This codes for CASTKSNTGELFF. The full variable domain, in which reference TRBV2 and TRBJ2-2 provide the parts outside the CDR3, is EPEVTQTPSHQVTQMGQEVILRCVPISNHLYFYWYRQILGQKVEFLVSFYNNEISEKSEIFDDQFSVERPDGSNFTLKIRSTKLEDSAMYFCASTKSNTGELFFGEGSRLTVL.

This clonotype showed up just a few times. This chain connects TRBV18 to TRBJ1-1; D remains unclear. V was pared by 2 bases and J by 5 bases, with 12 bases between. Germline values: CDR1 KGHSH, CDR2 LQKENI. The CDR3 runs to 14 residues. CDR3 nucleotides: TGTGCCAGCTCACCAAAGGACTTGCGGACTGAAGCTTTCTTT. The encoded protein is CASSPKDLRTEAFF.

V gene TRBV12-3 or TRBV12-4 combines with J gene TRBJ2-7; no clear D gene. The CDR3 loop spans 13 amino acids. Trimming removed 6 bases at V and 2 bases at J, with 11 bases between. This CDR3 reads CASSKVDPYEQYF. In nucleotides, the CDR3 is TGTGCCAGCAGCAAGGTAGATCCCTACGAGCAGTACTTC.

This clonotype was observed at least ten times. This chain links TRBV6-2 or TRBV6-3 with TRBJ1-2; 7 nucleotides match TRBD1. V was clipped by 5 bases and J by 2 bases; unmatched bases: 8. Germline CDR1 and CDR2: MNHEY and SVGEGT. This CDR3 spans 15 amino acids. CDR3 residues: CASSQMDRSNYGYTF. The CDR3 DNA is TGTGCCAGCAGTCAGATGGACAGGTCCAACTATGGCTACACCTTC.

CDR3 bases: TGTGCCAGCAGCCCACAGGGGACTAGGTTGGGGGTTGAGCAGTACTTC. Its protein is CASSPQGTRLGVEQYF. This rearrangement joins TRBV13 to TRBJ2-7; perhaps TRBD2 as D (8 bases). This CDR3 has 16 amino acids. CDR1 and CDR2 (germline): PRHDT, FYEKMQ (reference sequence). V lost 5 bases and J 7 bases, leaving 24 bases between the germline ends.

Concerning this clonotype: A much larger clone differs by one base, so this may be a read error. The V and J genes are TRBV6-2 or TRBV6-3 and TRBJ1-1; TRBD1 matches 7 bases. Germline-derived CDR1 and CDR2 are MNHEY and SVGEGT. CDR3 size: 15 residues. The CDR3 reads CGSSYRDSWNTEAFF. CDR3 in DNA: TGTGGCAGCAGTTACCGGGACAGCTGGAACACTGAAGCTTTCTTT.